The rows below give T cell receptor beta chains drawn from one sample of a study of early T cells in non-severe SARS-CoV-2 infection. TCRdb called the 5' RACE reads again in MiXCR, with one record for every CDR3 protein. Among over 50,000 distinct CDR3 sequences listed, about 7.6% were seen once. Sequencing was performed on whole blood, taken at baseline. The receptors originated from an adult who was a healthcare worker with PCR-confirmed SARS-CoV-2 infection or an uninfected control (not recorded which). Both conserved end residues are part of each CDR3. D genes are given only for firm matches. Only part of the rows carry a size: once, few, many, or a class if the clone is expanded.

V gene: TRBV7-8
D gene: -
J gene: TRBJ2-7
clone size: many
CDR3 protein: CASSPEGYSYEQYF
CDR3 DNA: TGTGCCAGCAGCCCGGAGGGGTACTCCTACGAGCAGTACTTC

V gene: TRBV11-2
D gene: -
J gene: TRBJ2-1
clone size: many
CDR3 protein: CASSLAADSYNEQFF
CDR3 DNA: TGTGCCAGCAGCTTAGCTGCCGACTCCTACAATGAGCAGTTCTTC

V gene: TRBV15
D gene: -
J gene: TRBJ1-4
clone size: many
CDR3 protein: CATSRPLSNEKLFF
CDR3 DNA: TGTGCCACCAGCAGACCCCTCAGTAATGAAAAACTGTTTTTT

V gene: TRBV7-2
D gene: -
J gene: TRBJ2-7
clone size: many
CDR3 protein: CASSPRGSSYEQYF
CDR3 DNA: TGTGCCAGCAGCCCCCGGGGCAGCTCCTACGAGCAGTACTTC

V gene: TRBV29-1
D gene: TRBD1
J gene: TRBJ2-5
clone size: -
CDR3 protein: CSVAPATGSQRTQYF
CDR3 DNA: TGCAGCGTTGCGCCCGCGACAGGGAGTCAGAGGACCCAGTACTTC

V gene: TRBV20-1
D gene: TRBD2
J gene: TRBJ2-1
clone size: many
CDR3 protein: CSARGLSGRNEQFF
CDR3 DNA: TGCAGTGCTAGAGGTCTTAGCGGGAGAAATGAGCAGTTCTTC

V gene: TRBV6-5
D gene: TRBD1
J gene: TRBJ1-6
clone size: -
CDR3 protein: CASRTGGRVYNSPLHF
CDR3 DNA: TGTGCCAGCAGGACAGGGGGAAGGGTCTATAATTCACCCCTCCACTTT

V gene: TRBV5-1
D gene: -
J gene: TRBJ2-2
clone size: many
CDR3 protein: CASSFRKTVGTGELFF
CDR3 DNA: TGCGCCAGCAGCTTTAGGAAGACGGTGGGAACCGGGGAGCTGTTTTTT

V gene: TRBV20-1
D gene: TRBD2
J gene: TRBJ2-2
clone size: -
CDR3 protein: CSARWDAGLAGVAGELFF
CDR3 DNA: TGCAGTGCTAGGTGGGACGCCGGACTAGCGGGAGTCGCCGGGGAGCTGTTTTTT

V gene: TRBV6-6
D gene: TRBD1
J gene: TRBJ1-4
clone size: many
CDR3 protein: CASSRSTGTDNEKLFF
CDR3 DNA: TGTGCCAGCAGCCGTTCAACCGGGACAGATAATGAAAAACTGTTTTTT

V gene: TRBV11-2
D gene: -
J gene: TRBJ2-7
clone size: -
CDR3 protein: CASTDFYEQYF
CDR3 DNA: TGTGCCAGCACAGACTTCTACGAGCAGTACTTC

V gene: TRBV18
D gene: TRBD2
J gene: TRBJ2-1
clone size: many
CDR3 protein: CASSAGTSGHQFF
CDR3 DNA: TGTGCCAGCTCAGCCGGGACTAGCGGGCACCAGTTCTTC

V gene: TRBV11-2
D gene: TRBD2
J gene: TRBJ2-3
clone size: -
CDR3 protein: CASSFPLAGGGTSTDTQYF
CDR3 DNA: TGTGCCAGCAGCTTTCCTTTAGCGGGAGGGGGTACTAGCACAGATACGCAGTATTTT

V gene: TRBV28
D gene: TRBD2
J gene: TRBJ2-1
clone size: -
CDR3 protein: CASSAGGPSEFF
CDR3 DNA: TGTGCCAGCAGTGCGGGAGGGCCCTCGGAGTTCTTC

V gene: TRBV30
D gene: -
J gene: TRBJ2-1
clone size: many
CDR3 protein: CAWSASGPQDEQFF
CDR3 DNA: TGTGCCTGGAGTGCATCAGGGCCGCAGGATGAGCAGTTCTTC

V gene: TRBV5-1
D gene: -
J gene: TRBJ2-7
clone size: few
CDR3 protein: CASSLGERVYEQYF
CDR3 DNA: TGCGCCAGCAGCTTGGGAGAAAGGGTTTACGAGCAGTACTTC

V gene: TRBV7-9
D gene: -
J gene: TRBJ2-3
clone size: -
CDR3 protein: CASSLVRDTDTQYF
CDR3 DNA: TGTGCCAGCAGCTTAGTCCGAGACACAGATACGCAGTATTTT

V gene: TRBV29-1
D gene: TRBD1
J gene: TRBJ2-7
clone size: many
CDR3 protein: CSALPGQDDYEQYF
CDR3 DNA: TGCAGCGCTCTACCGGGACAGGACGACTACGAGCAGTACTTC

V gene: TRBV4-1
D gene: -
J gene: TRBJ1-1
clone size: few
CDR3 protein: CASSQDAGNTEAFF
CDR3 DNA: TGCGCCAGCAGCCAAGACGCAGGGAACACTGAAGCTTTCTTT

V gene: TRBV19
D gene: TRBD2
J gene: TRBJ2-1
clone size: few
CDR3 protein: CASTQTSGSSYNEQFF
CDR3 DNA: TGTGCCAGTACCCAGACTAGCGGGAGCTCCTACAATGAGCAGTTCTTC

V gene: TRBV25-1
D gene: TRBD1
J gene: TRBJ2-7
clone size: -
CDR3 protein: CASSALHPDRAHEQYF
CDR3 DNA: TGTGCCAGCAGTGCACTCCACCCCGACAGGGCTCACGAGCAGTACTTC

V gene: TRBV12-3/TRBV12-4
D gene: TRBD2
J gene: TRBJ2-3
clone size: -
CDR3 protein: CASSFQLSKREHPDTQYF
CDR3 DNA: TGTGCCAGCAGTTTCCAACTCAGTAAGCGGGAGCACCCAGATACGCAGTATTTT

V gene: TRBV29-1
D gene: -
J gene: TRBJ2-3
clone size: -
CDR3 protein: CSVAGAHTDMQYF
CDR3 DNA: TGCAGCGTTGCGGGAGCCCACACAGATATGCAGTATTTT

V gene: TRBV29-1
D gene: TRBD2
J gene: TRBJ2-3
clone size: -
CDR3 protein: CSVAGGFTNTQYF
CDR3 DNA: TGCAGCGTTGCGGGAGGGTTCACAAATACGCAGTATTTT

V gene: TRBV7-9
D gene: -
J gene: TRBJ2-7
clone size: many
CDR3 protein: CASSSRDGSSYEQYF
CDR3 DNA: TGTGCCAGCAGCTCGAGGGACGGGAGCTCCTACGAGCAGTACTTC

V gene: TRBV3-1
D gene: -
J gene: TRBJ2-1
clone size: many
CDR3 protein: CASSQGRSSYNEQFF
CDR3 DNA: TGTGCCAGCAGCCAAGGCCGATCGTCCTACAATGAGCAGTTCTTC

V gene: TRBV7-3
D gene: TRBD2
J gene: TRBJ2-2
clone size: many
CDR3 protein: CASSLGLAGDSPGELFF
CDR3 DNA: TGTGCCAGCAGCTTAGGACTAGCGGGAGATTCTCCCGGGGAGCTGTTTTTT